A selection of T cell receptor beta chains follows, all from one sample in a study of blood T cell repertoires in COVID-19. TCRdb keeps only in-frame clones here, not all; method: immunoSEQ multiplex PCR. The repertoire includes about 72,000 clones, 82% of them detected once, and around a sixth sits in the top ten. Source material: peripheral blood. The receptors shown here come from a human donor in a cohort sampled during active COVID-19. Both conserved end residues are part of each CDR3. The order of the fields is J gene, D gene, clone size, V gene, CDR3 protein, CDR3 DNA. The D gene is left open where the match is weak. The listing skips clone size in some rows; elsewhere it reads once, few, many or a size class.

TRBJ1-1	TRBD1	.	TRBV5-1	CASSPWTGKDTEAFF	TGCGCCAGCAGCCCCTGGACAGGGAAAGATACTGAAGCTTTCTTT
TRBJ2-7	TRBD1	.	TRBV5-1	CASSETTGGYLEQYF	TGCGCCAGCAGTGAAACGACAGGGGGCTATCTCGAGCAGTACTTC
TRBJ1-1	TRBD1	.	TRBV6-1	CASSEEAGGDTEAFF	TGTGCCAGCAGTGAAGAGGCAGGGGGCGACACTGAAGCTTTCTTT
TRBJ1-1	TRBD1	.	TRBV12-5	CASGLRQGRTEAFF	TGTGCTAGTGGTTTGCGACAGGGTCGCACTGAAGCTTTCTTT
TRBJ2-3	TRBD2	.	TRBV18	CASSPVLAGFTDTQYF	TGTGCCAGCTCACCTGTTCTAGCGGGGTTCACAGATACGCAGTATTTT
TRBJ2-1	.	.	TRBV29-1	CSVNQGISYNEQFF	TGCAGCGTTAATCAGGGAATCTCCTACAATGAGCAGTTCTTC
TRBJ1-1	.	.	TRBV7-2	CASSRSPAGPEAFF	TGTGCCAGCAGCCGCTCGCCAGCGGGACCTGAAGCTTTCTTT
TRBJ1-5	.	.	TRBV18	CASRSNSNQPQHF	TGTGCCAGCCGGAGTAATAGCAATCAGCCCCAGCATTTT
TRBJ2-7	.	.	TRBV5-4	CASSLGHGSYEQYF	TGTGCCAGCAGCTTGGGTCACGGGTCCTACGAGCAGTACTTC
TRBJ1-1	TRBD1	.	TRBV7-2	CASSSQGAFGAEAFF	TGTGCCAGCAGCTCCCAGGGGGCGTTCGGGGCTGAAGCTTTCTTT
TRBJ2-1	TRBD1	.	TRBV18	CASSSGQGYYNEQFF	TGTGCCAGCTCATCCGGACAGGGGTACTACAATGAGCAGTTCTTC
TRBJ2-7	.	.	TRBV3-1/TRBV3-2	CASSQVVGAPYEQYF	TGTGCCAGCAGCCAAGTGGTGGGGGCCCCCTACGAGCAGTACTTC
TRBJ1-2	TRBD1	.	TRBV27	CASSPWDRINYGYTF	TGTGCCAGCAGTCCCTGGGACAGAATAAACTATGGCTACACCTTC
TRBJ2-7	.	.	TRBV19	CASSLRGPSEQYF	TGTGCCAGTAGTTTGCGGGGCCCCTCGGAGCAGTACTTC
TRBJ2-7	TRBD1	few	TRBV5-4	CASSLGRGPSYEQYF	TGTGCCAGCAGCTTGGGCAGGGGGCCCTCCTACGAGCAGTACTTC
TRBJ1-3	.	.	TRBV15	CATSRDSLPSGNTIYF	TGTGCCACCAGCAGAGATAGTCTACCCTCGGGAAACACCATATATTTT
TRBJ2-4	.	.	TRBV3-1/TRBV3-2	CASSLGGHGKNIQYF	TGTGCCAGCAGCCTGGGGGGGCACGGCAAAAACATTCAGTACTTC
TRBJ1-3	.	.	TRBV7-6	CASSSGGTSGNTIYF	TGTGCCAGCAGCTCGGGAGGGACCTCTGGAAACACCATATATTTT
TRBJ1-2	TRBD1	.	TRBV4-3	CASSQLTGTGYGYTF	TGCGCCAGCAGCCAGTTGACCGGGACAGGGTATGGCTACACCTTC
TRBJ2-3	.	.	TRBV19	CASSPGQGTDTQYF	TGTGCCAGTAGTCCAGGGCAAGGGACAGATACGCAGTATTTT
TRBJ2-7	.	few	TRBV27	CASSLRMGEQYF	TGTGCCAGCAGTTTGAGGATGGGCGAGCAGTACTTC
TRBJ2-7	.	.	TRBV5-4	CASSLGQGSPYEQYF	TGTGCCAGCAGCTTGGGGCAGGGATCCCCCTACGAGCAGTACTTC
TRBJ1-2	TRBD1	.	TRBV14	CASSQDQGANYGYTF	TGTGCCAGCAGCCAAGACCAGGGGGCGAACTATGGCTACACCTTC
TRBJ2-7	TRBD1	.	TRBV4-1	CASSHVTGGRSYEQYF	TGCGCCAGCAGCCACGTGACAGGGGGTAGATCCTACGAGCAGTACTTC
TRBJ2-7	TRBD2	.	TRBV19	CASSMGLFYEQYF	TGTGCCAGTAGTATGGGACTATTCTACGAGCAGTACTTC
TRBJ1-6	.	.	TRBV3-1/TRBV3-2	CASSSGHAYNSPLHF	TGTGCCAGCAGCTCGGGACACGCCTATAATTCACCCCTCCACTTT
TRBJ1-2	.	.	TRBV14	CASSQSGLYGYTF	TGTGCCAGCAGCCAATCAGGGTTATATGGCTACACCTTC
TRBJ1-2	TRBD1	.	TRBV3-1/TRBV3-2	CASSQWDSRPTNYGYTF	TGTGCCAGCAGCCAATGGGACAGTAGACCTACTAACTATGGCTACACCTTC
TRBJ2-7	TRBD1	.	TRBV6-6	CASSLRQGASYEQYF	TGTGCCAGCAGCCTACGACAGGGGGCTTCCTACGAGCAGTACTTC
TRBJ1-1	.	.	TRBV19	CASSIRGGNTEAFF	TGTGCCAGTAGTATACGCGGGGGGAACACTGAAGCTTTCTTT
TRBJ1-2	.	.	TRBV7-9	CASSPGRGANYGYTF	TGTGCCAGCAGCCCGGGCAGGGGAGCTAACTATGGCTACACCTTC
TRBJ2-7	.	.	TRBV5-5	CASTNDRYSSYEQYF	TGTGCCAGCACCAACGACAGATACAGCTCCTACGAGCAGTACTTC
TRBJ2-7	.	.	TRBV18	CASSPRTARSSYEQYF	TGTGCCAGCTCACCGAGGACAGCCCGCAGCTCCTACGAGCAGTACTTC
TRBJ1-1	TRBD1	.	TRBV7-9	CASIDPTGGLTEAFF	TGTGCCAGCATCGATCCGACAGGGGGCCTCACTGAAGCTTTCTTT
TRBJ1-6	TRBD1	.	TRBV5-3	CARREGAWSSPLHF	TGTGCCAGAAGAGAGGGGGCATGGAGTTCACCCCTCCACTTT
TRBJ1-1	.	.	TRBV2	CASSRFRVGVNTEAFF	TGTGCCAGCAGTAGATTTAGGGTCGGGGTGAACACTGAAGCTTTCTTT
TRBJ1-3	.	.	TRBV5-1	CASSPDSGSGNTIYF	TGCGCCAGCAGCCCGGACAGCGGCTCTGGAAACACCATATATTTT
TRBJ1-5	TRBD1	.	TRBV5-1	CASSLTGGSNQPQHF	TGCGCCAGCAGCTTGACAGGGGGGAGCAATCAGCCCCAGCATTTT
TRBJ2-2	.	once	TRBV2	CASNRETGELFF	TGTGCCAGCAATCGAGAGACCGGGGAGCTGTTTTTT
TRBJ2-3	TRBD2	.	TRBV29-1	CSVELASGGSTTDTQYF	TGCAGCGTTGAGTTGGCTAGCGGGGGGAGTACGACAGATACGCAGTATTTT
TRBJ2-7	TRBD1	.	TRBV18	CASSAGTGNEQYF	TGTGCCAGCTCAGCCGGGACAGGGAACGAGCAGTACTTC
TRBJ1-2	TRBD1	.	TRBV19	CASSIVLGQLGGYTF	TGTGCCAGTAGTATAGTTCTGGGACAGCTGGGAGGCTACACCTTC
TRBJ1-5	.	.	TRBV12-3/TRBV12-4	CASSIGLNQPQHF	TGTGCCAGCAGTATTGGGCTCAATCAGCCCCAGCATTTT
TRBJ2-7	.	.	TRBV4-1	CASSLTGKVYEQYF	TGCGCCAGCAGCCTCACAGGGAAAGTCTACGAGCAGTACTTC
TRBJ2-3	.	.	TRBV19	CASSRTPSTDTQYF	TGTGCCAGTAGTCGGACACCGAGCACAGATACGCAGTATTTT
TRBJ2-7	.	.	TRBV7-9	CASSPGERVYEQYF	TGTGCCAGCAGCCCAGGGGAACGGGTCTACGAGCAGTACTTC
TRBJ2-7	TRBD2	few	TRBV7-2	CASSSQAGALRGQYF	TGTGCCAGCAGCTCTCAAGCGGGGGCACTCCGCGGGCAGTACTTC
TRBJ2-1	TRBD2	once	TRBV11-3	CASSSGGGSSYNEQFF	TGTGCCAGCAGCTCCGGGGGGGGAAGCTCCTACAATGAGCAGTTCTTC
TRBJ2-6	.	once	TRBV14	CASSPPEVRSSGANVLTF	TGTGCCAGCAGCCCGCCCGAGGTCCGTAGCTCTGGGGCCAACGTCCTGACTTTC
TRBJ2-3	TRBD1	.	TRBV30	CAWMDRQRDSTDTQYF	TGTGCCTGGATGGACAGGCAGCGAGACAGCACAGATACGCAGTATTTT
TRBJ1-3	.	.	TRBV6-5	CASTHTGLNTIYF	TGTGCCAGCACCCATACGGGACTAAACACCATATATTTT
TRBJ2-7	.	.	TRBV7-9	CASSLAGGGGFGRIYEQYF	TGTGCCAGCAGCTTAGCCGGGGGCGGAGGATTCGGGAGGATATACGAGCAGTACTTC
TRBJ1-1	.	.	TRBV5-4	CASSPNREMNTEAFF	TGTGCCAGCAGCCCGAACAGGGAAATGAACACTGAAGCTTTCTTT
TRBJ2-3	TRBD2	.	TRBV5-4	CASSLFSGGAGEDTQYF	TGTGCCAGCAGCTTATTTAGCGGGGGGGCTGGAGAAGATACGCAGTATTTT
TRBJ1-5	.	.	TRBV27	CASSAKEGRSNQPQHF	TGTGCCAGCAGCGCCAAGGAGGGGCGGAGCAATCAGCCCCAGCATTTT
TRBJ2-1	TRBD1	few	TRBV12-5	CASGYGTGIYNEQFF	TGTGCTAGTGGTTACGGGACAGGTATTTATAATGAGCAGTTCTTC
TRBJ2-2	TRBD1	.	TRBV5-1	CASRGQANTGELFF	TGCGCCAGCCGCGGACAGGCGAACACCGGGGAGCTGTTTTTT
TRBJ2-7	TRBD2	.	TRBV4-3	CASSQLYGGVTSYEQYF	TGCGCCAGCAGCCAACTATACGGGGGGGTAACCTCCTACGAGCAGTACTTC
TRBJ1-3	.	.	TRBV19	CASSIDPISGSRNTIYF	TGTGCCAGTAGTATAGATCCGATTTCGGGTTCACGAAACACCATATATTTT